Sequencing of this T cell receptor beta chain was carried out in a study of circulating and synovial CD4+ cells in juvenile arthritis. Study-level findings and limits: Vbeta family usage analysis did not detect the pathogenic-like versus bulk difference.

TCRdb's table, derived via immunoSEQ multiplex PCR, lists solely in-frame clones and lacks some. The sample has some 33,000 clones; roughly 94% are singletons. In regard to this clone: The antigen is not known.

Material: CD4+ T cells from blood. This TCR came from a human donor with juvenile idiopathic arthritis.

The CDR3 DNA sequence: TGTGCCAGTATCCCCGACGGGTTAGATGGAAACACCATATATTTT. This codes for CASIPDGLDGNTIYF. This chain links TRBV19 with TRBJ1-3; D is unresolved. Trimming took off 7 bases at V and 3 bases at J, with 16 bases between the two ends. Germline loops: CDR1 LNHDA, CDR2 SQIVND (reference sequence). The CDR3 is 15 residues long. Supplemented by reference TRBV19 and TRBJ1-3, the full variable domain reads DGGITQSPKYLFRKEGQNVTLSCEQNLNHDAMYWYRQDPGQGLRLIYYSQIVNDFQKGDIAEGYSVSREKKESFPLTVTSAQKNPTAFYLCASIPDGLDGNTIYFGEGSWLTVV.